This entry is about one TCR beta chain. Its antigen is unknown. This entry belongs to a study of siplizumab effects on memory and regulatory T cells. Whole-study results and caveats: Fewer alloreactive sequences mapped to unstimulated CD4+ memory cells under siplizumab.

CDR1 SEHNR and CDR2 FQNEAQ come from the germline V gene (reference sequence). The V and J ends lost 6 bases and 6 bases respectively, with 12 bases between them. This CDR3 contains 12 residues. Data came from immunoSEQ multiplex PCR; TCRdb stores just in-frame clones and leaves some out. This table holds roughly 100,000 clones, over 85% found once. This TCR was sampled from a human donor in good health. The V and J genes are TRBV7-9 and TRBJ2-7; D uncertain. Sequencing used CD8+ T cells sorted from blood. The CDR3 DNA reads as TGTGCCAGCAGAACGGATATCCTCGAGCAGTACTTC. Encoded protein: CASRTDILEQYF. Complete variable domain (other parts from reference TRBV7-9 and TRBJ2-7): DTGVSQNPRHKITKRGQNVTFRCDPISEHNRLYWYRQTLGQGPEFLTYFQNEAQLEKSRLLSDRFSAERPKGSFSTLEIQRTEQGDSAMYLCASRTDILEQYFGPGTRLTVT.